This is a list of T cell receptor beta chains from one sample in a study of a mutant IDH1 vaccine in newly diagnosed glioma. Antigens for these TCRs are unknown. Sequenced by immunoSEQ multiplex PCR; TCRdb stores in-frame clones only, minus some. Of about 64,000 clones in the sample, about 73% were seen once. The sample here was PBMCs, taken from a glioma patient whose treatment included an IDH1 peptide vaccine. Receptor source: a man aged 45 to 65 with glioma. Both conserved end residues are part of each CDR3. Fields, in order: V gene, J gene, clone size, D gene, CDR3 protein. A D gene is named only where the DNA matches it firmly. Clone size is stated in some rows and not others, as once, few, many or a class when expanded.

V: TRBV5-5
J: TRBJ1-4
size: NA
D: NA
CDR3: CASSPTGLNEKLFF

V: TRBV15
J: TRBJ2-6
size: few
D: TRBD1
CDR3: CATSETGPNVLTF

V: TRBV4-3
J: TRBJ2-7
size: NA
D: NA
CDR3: CASSQGTDLRGYEQYF

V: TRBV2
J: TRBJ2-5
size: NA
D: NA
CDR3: CASLRTYQETQYF

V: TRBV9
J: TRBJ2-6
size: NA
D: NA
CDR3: CASSVEGFGSNVLTF

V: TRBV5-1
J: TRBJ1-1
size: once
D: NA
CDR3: CASSLGARGDTEAFF

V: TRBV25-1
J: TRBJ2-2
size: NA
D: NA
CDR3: CASRRAGDTGELFF

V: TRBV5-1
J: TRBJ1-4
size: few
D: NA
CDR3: CASSPGATTNEKLFF

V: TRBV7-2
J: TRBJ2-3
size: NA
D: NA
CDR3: CAGARGTFSTDTQYF

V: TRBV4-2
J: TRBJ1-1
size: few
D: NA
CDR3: CASSAQLNTEAFF

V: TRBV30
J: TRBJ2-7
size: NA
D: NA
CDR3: CAWSVVGDRDEQYF

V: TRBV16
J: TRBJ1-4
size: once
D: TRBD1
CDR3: CASSQLQGGEKLFF

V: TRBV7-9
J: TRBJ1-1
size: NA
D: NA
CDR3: CASTPLGNTEAFF

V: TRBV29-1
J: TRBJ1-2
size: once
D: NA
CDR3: CSVGEGNYGYTF

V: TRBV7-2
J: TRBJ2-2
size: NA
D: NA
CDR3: CASSLGRARNTGELFF

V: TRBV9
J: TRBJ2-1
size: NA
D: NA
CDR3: CASSVDGRGALSYNEQFF

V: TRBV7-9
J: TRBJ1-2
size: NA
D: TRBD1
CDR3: CASSFGTVYGYTF

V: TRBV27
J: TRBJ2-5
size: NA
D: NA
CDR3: CASKGGGRETQYF

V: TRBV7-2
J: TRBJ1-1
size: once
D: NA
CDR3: CASSLIGRTEAFF

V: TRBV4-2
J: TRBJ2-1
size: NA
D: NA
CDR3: CASSQGRWQGIDEQFF

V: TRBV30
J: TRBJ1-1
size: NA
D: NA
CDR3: CAHKKGLGNTEAFF

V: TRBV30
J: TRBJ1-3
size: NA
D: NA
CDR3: CAWSVSSYSGNTIYF

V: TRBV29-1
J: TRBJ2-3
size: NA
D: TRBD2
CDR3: CSVTGTSGGGGTQYF

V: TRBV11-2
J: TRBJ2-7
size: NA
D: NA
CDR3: CASSLDYGQSYEQYF

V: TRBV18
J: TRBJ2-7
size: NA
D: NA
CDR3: CASSEGQSYEQYF

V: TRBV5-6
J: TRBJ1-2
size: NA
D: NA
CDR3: CASSLPWQEGYGYTF

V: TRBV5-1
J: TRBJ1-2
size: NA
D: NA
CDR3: CASSSVGGNYGYTF

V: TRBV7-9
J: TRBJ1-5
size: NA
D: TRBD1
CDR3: CASSNLTGRQPQHF

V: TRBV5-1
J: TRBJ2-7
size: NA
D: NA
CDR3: CASSFDGSYEQYF

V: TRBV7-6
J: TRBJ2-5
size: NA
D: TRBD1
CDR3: CASSLRTGQETQYF

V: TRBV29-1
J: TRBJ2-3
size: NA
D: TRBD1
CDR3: CSVAGQGTQYF

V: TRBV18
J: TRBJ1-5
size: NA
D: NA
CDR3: CASSPQGSNQPQHF

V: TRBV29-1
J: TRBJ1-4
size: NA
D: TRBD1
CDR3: CSVGQGRQEKLFF

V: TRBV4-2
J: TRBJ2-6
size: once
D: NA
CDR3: CASSLHQLGANVLTF

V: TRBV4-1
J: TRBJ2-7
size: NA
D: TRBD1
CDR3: CASSQDWSGGELVYEQYF

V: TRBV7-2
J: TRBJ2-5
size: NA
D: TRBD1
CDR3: CASSRDRQETQYF

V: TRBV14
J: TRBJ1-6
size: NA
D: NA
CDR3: CASSQGTPGSPLHF

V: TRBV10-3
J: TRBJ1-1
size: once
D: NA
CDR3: CAISPTENTEAFF

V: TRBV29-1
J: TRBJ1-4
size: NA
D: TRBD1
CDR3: CSALDRSNEKLFF

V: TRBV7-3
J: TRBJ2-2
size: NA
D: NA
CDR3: CASSLRGVGGGELFF

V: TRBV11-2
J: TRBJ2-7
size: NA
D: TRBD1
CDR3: CASSLDGDRPYEQYF

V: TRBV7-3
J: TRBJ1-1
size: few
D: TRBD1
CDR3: CASSSTGQGTEAFF

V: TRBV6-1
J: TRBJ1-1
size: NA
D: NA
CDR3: CASKHPAGVEAFF

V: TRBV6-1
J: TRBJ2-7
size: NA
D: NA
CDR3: CASSEAGGGSYEQYF

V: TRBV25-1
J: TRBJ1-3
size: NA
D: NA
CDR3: CASSLGNTIYF

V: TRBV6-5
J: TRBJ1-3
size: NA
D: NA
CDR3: CASSYTLGGGNTIYF